This T cell receptor (beta chain) was captured by sequencing in a study of immune evolution from preneoplasia to lung adenocarcinoma. Only in-frame clones appear in the TCRdb table, and some are missing; sequencing was by immunoSEQ multiplex PCR. The table records about 2,500 clones, about 80% of them present only once. V shed 4 bases and J shed 11 bases, with 17 bases lying between them. In germline, CDR1 is PRHDT, CDR2 FYEKMQ (reference sequence). The CDR3 contains 14 residues. The specimen sequenced was FFPE adjacent normal lung tissue. The sequence came from a person older than 75 with lung adenocarcinoma. The V and J genes are TRBV13 and TRBJ1-4; TRBD1 is a possible D gene (6 bases). The DNA of the CDR3 is TGTGCCAGCAGCTATCAAGACACAGGGAGGAAACTGTTTTTT. It encodes CASSYQDTGRKLFF.